This note documents a single T cell receptor beta chain sequence. Its antigen is still unknown. This specimen belongs to a study of cytomegalovirus exposure and HLA in healthy donors. Notes on the study in general: Highly shared sequence variants in one cluster were likely a sequencing artifact. TCR beta sequences reportedly predicted the HLA-A and HLA-B alleles of most subjects accurately. Several of the most significant clusters appeared, in a later analysis, to be linked to common viral pathogens. TCR beta chains associated with HLA were, in a later analysis, more clonally expanded than equally common others.

PCR amplification relied on 60 Vbeta primers (plus 13 Jbeta primers). Sequencing used immunoSEQ multiplex PCR; TCRdb keeps in-frame clones, though not all of them. The profile covers more than 80,000 clones, with approximately 80% appearing a single time and approximately 3.7% taken by the ten largest. This CDR3 is built from 15 residues. Germline CDR1 KGHSH, CDR2 LQKENI. Trimming removed 3 bases from V and 4 bases from J, with 15 bases in between. This TCR derives from a man aged 55 to 70 in good health and CMV-seronegative. The sequencing sample was made of PBMCs. This chain uses TRBV18 with TRBJ1-2; D possibly corresponds to TRBD1 (5 bases). The CDR3 spells CASSPYGEGAYGYTF. The CDR3 DNA sequence: TGTGCCAGCTCACCCTATGGGGAAGGGGCCTATGGCTACACCTTC.